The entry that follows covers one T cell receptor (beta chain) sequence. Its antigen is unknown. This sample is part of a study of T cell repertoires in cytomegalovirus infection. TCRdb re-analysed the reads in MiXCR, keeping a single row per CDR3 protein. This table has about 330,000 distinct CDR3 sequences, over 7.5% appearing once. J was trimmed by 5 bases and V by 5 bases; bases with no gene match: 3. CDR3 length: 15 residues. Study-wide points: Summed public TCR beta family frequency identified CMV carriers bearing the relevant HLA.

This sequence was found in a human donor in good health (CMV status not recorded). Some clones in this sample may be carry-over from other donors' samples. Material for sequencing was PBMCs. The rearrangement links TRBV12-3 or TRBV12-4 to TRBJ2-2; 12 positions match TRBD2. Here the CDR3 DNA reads TGTGCCAGCAGTATCACTAGCGGGGGGACCGGGGAGCTGTTTTTT. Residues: CASSITSGGTGELFF.